The 22 T cell receptor beta chains below all came from one sample that was sequenced in a study of blood T cell repertoires in COVID-19 (TCRdb year 2020). Library preparation employed the immunoSEQ multiplex PCR assay. The clones in this table, taken by TCRdb from immuneACCESS, are in-frame only. Not every clone is retained; where verified, under half of the shortfall comes from an unresolved V gene, and the cause of the rest is unknown. The sample has 110,000 to 150,000 clones on record, around 73% of them singletons. 5% to 6.5% of the sample is in the top ten clones. The source material was PBMCs or T cells enriched from blood (not recorded which). These receptors all stem from a woman aged 50 to 60 who had recovered from COVID-19.

The J gene is TRBJ1-1, the V gene TRBV7-6; 8 bases align to TRBD1. V gave up 1 base and J gave up 2 bases; unmatched junction bases: 6. The CDR3 extends over 16 amino acids. Germline lookup yields CDR1 SGHVS and CDR2 FNYEAQ. CDR3 amino acids: CASSLGPTGENTEAFF. The DNA of the CDR3 is TGTGCCAGCAGCTTAGGCCCGACAGGGGAAAACACTGAAGCTTTCTTT.

This chain connects TRBV28 to TRBJ1-5, with D perhaps TRBD1 (5 bases). CDR3 size: 13 residues. V was pared by 7 bases and J by 7 bases, with 14 bases between. Germline V lookup: CDR1 MDHEN, CDR2 SYDVKM. CDR3 residues: CASIWGGGQPQHF. The CDR3 nucleotides read TGTGCCAGCATCTGGGGGGGTGGGCAGCCCCAGCATTTT.

The rearrangement joins TRBV4-2 to TRBJ1-3; 7 nucleotides agree with TRBD1. CDR3 size: 17 residues. From germline, CDR1 is LGHNA and CDR2 YNFKEQ. V trimming: 0 bases; J trimming: 4 bases; junction bases outside the gene matches: 9. The CDR3 region is CASSQDFGQAAGNTIYF. CDR3 sequence (DNA): TGTGCCAGCAGCCAAGATTTCGGACAGGCCGCGGGAAACACCATATATTTT.

The CDR3 coding sequence is TGTGCCAGCTCACCAACGGGGGTCCCCGTGGATGAAAAACTGTTTTTT. Protein: CASSPTGVPVDEKLFF. The chain is built from TRBV18 and TRBJ1-4; D is perhaps TRBD1 (5 bases). Germline values: CDR1 KGHSH, CDR2 LQKENI. This CDR3 spans 16 amino acids. The V end was cut by 2 bases, the J end by 6 bases, with 16 bases between.

The chain carries TRBV19 and TRBJ1-2, with D possibly matching TRBD1 (6 bases). CDR3 length: 13 residues. The germline CDR1 and CDR2 sequences are LNHDA and SQIVND (reference sequence). Trimming stripped 5 bases from V and 8 bases from J, with 15 bases between. CDR3 nucleotide sequence: TGTGCCAGTAGTCGGGCGCAGGGGAGAGGCTACACCTTC. This encodes CASSRAQGRGYTF.

The table lists this clone with a few counts. The V call is TRBV6-4, the J call TRBJ1-1; D ambiguous. The length of the CDR3 is 15 residues. In germline, CDR1 is MRHNA, CDR2 SNTAGT. The germline V and J ends were trimmed by 0 bases and 6 bases, with 14 bases remaining between them. The CDR3 sequence is CASSDSGSGSPEAFF. The CDR3 nucleotides are TGTGCCAGCAGTGACTCGGGGTCCGGGAGCCCTGAAGCTTTCTTT.

This rearrangement joins TRBV7-8 to TRBJ2-3; 10 bases align to TRBD2. Germline CDR1 reads SGHVS; CDR2 reads FQNEAQ. The CDR3 extends over 15 amino acids. V trimming: 8 bases; J trimming: 2 bases; junction bases outside the gene matches: 7. DNA of the CDR3: TGTGCCAGCTTGCGACTAGCGGGTTACACAGATACGCAGTATTTT. Amino acids: CASLRLAGYTDTQYF.

This clone was recorded once. This chain links TRBV2 with TRBJ1-5; 9 bases agree with TRBD1. This CDR3 region has 13 residues. Unmatched junction bases numbered 7, after V lost 9 bases and J lost 7 bases. The germline CDR1 and CDR2 sequences are SNHLY and FYNNEI. DNA for the CDR3: TGTGCCAGTTCACAGGGGGCGCGGCAGCCCCAGCATTTT. It specifies CASSQGARQPQHF.

The gene calls are TRBV4-2 and TRBJ2-1, with 8 bases identical to TRBD1. CDR1 and CDR2 from the germline V gene are LGHNA and YNFKEQ. This CDR3 contains 17 residues. With 0 bases clipped from V and 5 bases from J, the junction kept 9 bases outside the gene matches. The CDR3 is CASSQEIMQGANNEQFF. CDR3 bases: TGTGCCAGCAGCCAAGAAATTATGCAGGGGGCGAACAATGAGCAGTTCTTC.

This clone was seen just once. The chain's CDR3 is CASTGQKFSGANVLTF. CDR3 coding DNA: TGTGCCAGCACAGGACAAAAATTCTCTGGGGCCAACGTCCTGACTTTC. J is TRBJ2-6 and V is TRBV25-1; TRBD1 might be the D (5 bases). This CDR3 comprises 16 residues. Trimming cost V 7 bases and J 0 bases, with 13 bases left between them. CDR1 MGHDK and CDR2 SYGVNS come from the germline V gene.

The gene calls are TRBV6-1 and TRBJ2-7; 7 bases are shared with TRBD2. Germline V gene lookup returns CDR1 MNHNS and CDR2 SASEGT. The CDR3 is 14 amino acids. The V and J ends lost 0 bases and 6 bases, in that order; junction bases with no gene match: 5. CDR3 DNA sequence: TGTGCCAGCAGTGAAGCGCAAGGGACTACCGAGCAGTACTTC. Its translation is CASSEAQGTTEQYF.

This clone was counted once. The chain joins TRBV24-1 to TRBJ2-5, with 12 bases that match TRBD1. Germline loops: CDR1 KGHDR, CDR2 SFDVKD. This CDR3 has 16 amino acids. With V trimmed by 4 bases and J by 4 bases, 6 bases remained unmatched. This CDR3 is CATSELGTGGRETQYF. In DNA, the CDR3 is TGTGCCACCAGTGAGTTGGGGACAGGGGGCCGAGAGACCCAGTACTTC.

The chain employs TRBV28 and TRBJ1-6; the match to TRBD1 covers 11 bases. The CDR3 loop spans 15 amino acids. J lost 8 bases, V lost 5 bases, and 5 bases had no gene match. Germline CDR1 is MDHEN and CDR2 is SYDVKM. CDR3: CASSPRTGGDSPLHF. The CDR3 bases are TGTGCCAGCAGTCCACGGACAGGGGGCGATTCACCCCTCCACTTT. Filled out from reference TRBV28 and TRBJ1-6, the complete variable domain reads DVKVTQSSRYLVKRTGEKVFLECVQDMDHENMFWYRQDPGLGLRLIYFSYDVKMKEKGDIPEGYSVSREKKERFSLILESASTNQTSMYLCASSPRTGGDSPLHFGNGTRLTVT.

V usage is TRBV2 and J usage is TRBJ1-6, with 8 bases identical to TRBD1. The CDR3 runs to 14 residues. J gave up 11 bases and V 1 base, and 4 bases lay outside the gene matches. Germline values: CDR1 SNHLY, CDR2 FYNNEI. The CDR3: CASSEGQGRAPLHF. CDR3 bases: TGTGCCAGCAGTGAAGGACAGGGGAGGGCACCCCTCCACTTT.

This clone appeared once. The rearrangement links TRBV21-1 to TRBJ1-5; the table's D call TRBD1 went unverified against the DNA. TRBV21-1 is assigned pseudogene status. The length of the CDR3 is 9 residues. The CDR3 DNA follows: TGTGCCACCACGCAGGCCCAGCATTTT. Amino acid sequence: CATTQAQHF.

This sequence joins TRBV7-2 and TRBJ2-1, with 8 bases lining up with TRBD2. The CDR3 loop spans 13 amino acids. CDR1 and CDR2 (germline): SGHTA, FQGNSA. J gave up 8 bases and V 5 bases, and 5 bases lay outside the gene matches. This chain's CDR3 is CASSMTSEDEQFF. DNA of the CDR3: TGTGCCAGCAGCATGACTAGCGAGGATGAGCAGTTCTTC. Combining the CDR3 with reference TRBV7-2 and TRBJ2-1 gives the whole variable domain GAGVSQSPSNKVTEKGKDVELRCDPISGHTALYWYRQSLGQGLEFLIYFQGNSAPDKSGLPSDRFSAERTGGSVSTLTIQRTQQEDSAVYLCASSMTSEDEQFFGPGTRLTVL.

The V call is TRBV4-1, the J call TRBJ1-5; 9 bases agree with TRBD1. Germline trimming cut 2 bases from V and 2 bases from J; bases unmatched to any gene: 4. Germline CDR1 MGHRA, CDR2 YSYEKL. The CDR3 covers 16 residues. The CDR3 nucleotides read TGCGCCAGCAGCCAAACAGGGGGCGCGGGCAATCAGCCCCAGCATTTT. It specifies CASSQTGGAGNQPQHF.

This clone appeared many times. V usage is TRBV19 and J usage is TRBJ1-5; maybe TRBD1 (6 bases). V was cut by 6 bases and J by 7 bases, with 13 bases left in between. The CDR3 totals 13 residues. Germline V gene data show CDR1 as LNHDA and CDR2 as SQIVND (reference sequence). The CDR3 sequence is CASSPGHQQPQHF. CDR3 in DNA: TGTGCCAGTAGCCCGGGACACCAGCAGCCCCAGCATTTT.

The genes are TRBV28 and TRBJ1-4; possibly TRBD1 for D (6 bases). This CDR3 is built from 14 residues. The ends were cut back, 1 base at V and 6 bases at J, with 9 bases in the middle. Germline CDR1 is MDHEN and CDR2 is SYDVKM. Here the CDR3 reads CASSLSGADEKLFF. Written as DNA, the CDR3 is TGTGCCAGCAGTTTATCAGGGGCGGATGAAAAACTGTTTTTT.

The chain carries TRBV10-3 and TRBJ1-1; the D gene is possibly TRBD1 (6 bases). The germline V and J ends were trimmed by 6 bases and 4 bases, with 21 bases remaining between them. CDR3 size: 16 residues. Looked up from germline, CDR1 is ENHRY and CDR2 is SYGVKD. The CDR3 is CAISGKQGNVGTEAFF. CDR3 DNA sequence: TGTGCCATCAGCGGAAAACAGGGCAACGTGGGCACTGAAGCTTTCTTT.

The chain has TRBV7-2 and TRBJ2-7; D may be TRBD1 (5 bases). Germline CDR1 SGHTA, CDR2 FQGNSA. The CDR3 spans 16 residues. V lost 4 bases and J lost 2, with 18 bases in between. The CDR3: CASSWTLQQPTYEQYF. The DNA for the CDR3 is TGTGCCAGCAGCTGGACACTCCAACAACCAACCTACGAGCAGTACTTC.

V and J are TRBV28 and TRBJ1-5, with a possible D match to TRBD1 (5 bases). This CDR3 has 12 residues. The germline gives CDR1 MDHEN, CDR2 SYDVKM. The V gene lost 7 bases and the J gene lost 7 bases, with 11 bases spanning the gap. The DNA of the CDR3 is TGTGCCAGCACCAGCCAGGGACAGCCCCAGCATTTT. Protein sequence: CASTSQGQPQHF.